Shown below are 23 T cell receptor beta chains from a single sample sequenced in a study of cytotoxic CD8 clonotypes in ibrutinib-treated CLL (dated by TCRdb to the early 2020s). Libraries were prepared through the immunoSEQ multiplex PCR assay. This is the immuneACCESS table as TCRdb keeps it, with only in-frame sequences that have V and J called. A part of the clones is gone; compared with another copy, unresolved V genes explain less than half, and the rest is unexplained. This sample gives approximately 320,000 clones in total; 67% of them show up just once. In total, the top ten clones hold roughly 6.3% of the sample. Specimen: PBMCs, collected after 36 months of ibrutinib treatment. These receptor sequences come from a human donor with chronic lymphocytic leukemia.

The V gene is TRBV7-6, the J gene TRBJ2-1; D possibly corresponds to TRBD2 (5 bases). CDR1 and CDR2 from the germline V gene are SGHVS and FNYEAQ. The V gene lost 5 bases and the J gene lost 9 bases, with 11 bases spanning the gap. The CDR3 is 12 amino acids. This CDR3 reads CASSAGRGEQFF. The DNA of the CDR3 is TGTGCCAGCAGCGCGGGCCGAGGTGAGCAGTTCTTC.

The CDR3 bases are TGCAGCGTCATAGCGCCTTTCACAGATACGCAGTATTTT. Translating it yields CSVIAPFTDTQYF. The chain combines TRBV29-1 with TRBJ2-3, with D tentatively TRBD2 (5 bases). Per the germline V gene, CDR1 is SQVTM and CDR2 is ANQGSEA. V lost 6 bases, J lost 2 bases, and 12 bases lay in between. CDR3 size: 13 residues.

This rearrangement joins TRBV18 to TRBJ2-5, with TRBD2 matching 8 bases. The germline V gene has CDR1 KGHSH and CDR2 LQKENI. V lost 4 bases to trimming and J lost 1 base; unmatched junction nucleotides: 5. There are 15 residues in the CDR3. This CDR3 is CASSQLTSVQETQYF. As DNA, the CDR3 is TGTGCCAGCTCACAATTGACTAGCGTCCAAGAGACCCAGTACTTC.

This clone came up a few times. The chain links TRBV27 to TRBJ2-5; D perhaps matches TRBD2 (5 bases). V was shortened by 7 bases and J by 5 bases, with 14 bases between the two germline ends. The CDR3 has 13 amino acids. From germline, CDR1 is MNHEY and CDR2 SMNVEV (reference sequence). DNA of the CDR3: TGTGCCAGCATGGGTTGGCGCGGGGAGACCCAGTACTTC. Amino acid sequence: CASMGWRGETQYF.

The V gene is TRBV13, the J gene TRBJ2-3; D gene uncertain. V was pared by 0 bases and J by 1 base, with 8 bases between. The CDR3 is 15 residues long. CDR1 and CDR2 from the germline V gene are PRHDT and FYEKMQ (reference sequence). The CDR3 DNA is TGTGCCAGCAGCTTAGGGGCTAGTGGCACAGATACGCAGTATTTT. Translated, it gives CASSLGASGTDTQYF.

The chain joins TRBV10-3 to TRBJ1-1; D gene unclear. The CDR3 has 12 amino acids. Germline assignment: CDR1 ENHRY and CDR2 SYGVKD. Between the trimmed V and J ends, which lost 0 bases and 10 bases, there was a span of 9 bases. The CDR3 DNA sequence: TGTGCCATCAGTGAGTCTACGGGAGTAGCTTTCTTT. Residues: CAISESTGVAFF.

The CDR3 DNA follows: TGTGCCAGCAGGAGGATGACTGAAGCTTTCTTT. This gives the protein CASRRMTEAFF. This chain connects TRBV6-4 to TRBJ1-1, with D uncertain. CDR3 size: 11 residues. Trimming stripped 6 bases from V and 5 bases from J, with 7 bases between. Germline CDR1 MRHNA, CDR2 SNTAGT.

V usage is TRBV5-1 and J usage is TRBJ1-6, with 9 bases lining up with TRBD1. After removal of 0 bases from V and 7 bases from J, the junction contained 2 bases not matched to a gene. Germline V lookup: CDR1 SGHRS, CDR2 YFSETQ. The CDR3 runs to 15 residues. CDR3 in DNA: TGCGCCAGCAGCTTGGTGGGACAGGGCAATTCACCCCTCCACTTT. Translating gives CASSLVGQGNSPLHF.

This chain uses TRBV7-2 with TRBJ2-3; D is ambiguous. CDR3 size: 14 residues. Per germline, CDR1 SGHTA and CDR2 FQGNSA. V lost 5 bases and J lost 6, with 15 bases in between. The CDR3 sequence is CASSAIRARDTQYF. The CDR3 DNA follows: TGTGCCAGCAGCGCTATAAGAGCCCGGGATACGCAGTATTTT.

The rearrangement uses TRBV10-2 and TRBJ1-1; 7 positions match TRBD1. This CDR3 region has 14 residues. Germline V gene sequence: CDR1 WSHSY, CDR2 SAAADI. V shed 8 bases, J shed 1 base, and the junction held 7 bases outside the gene matches. CDR3 region: CASERQGKNTEAFF. The CDR3 DNA follows: TGCGCCAGCGAAAGACAGGGCAAGAACACTGAAGCTTTCTTT.

The V and J genes are TRBV2 and TRBJ2-6, with TRBD1 identical over 10 bases. The germline CDR1 and CDR2 sequences are SNHLY and FYNNEI. V lost 7 bases, J lost 1 base, and 7 bases stayed unmatched. The CDR3 has 17 amino acids. The CDR3 DNA is TGTGCCAGCACCGACAGGGGGCGTTGGTCTGGGGCCAACGTCCTGACTTTC. Its translation is CASTDRGRWSGANVLTF. Full variable domain (outside the CDR3, taken from reference TRBV2 and TRBJ2-6): EPEVTQTPSHQVTQMGQEVILRCVPISNHLYFYWYRQILGQKVEFLVSFYNNEISEKSEIFDDQFSVERPDGSNFTLKIRSTKLEDSAMYFCASTDRGRWSGANVLTFGAGSRLTVL.

This clone showed up just a few times. The chain combines TRBV4-1 with TRBJ1-5, with D uncertain. The V and J ends lost 1 base and 0 bases respectively, with 7 bases between them. CDR1 MGHRA and CDR2 YSYEKL come from the germline V gene. The CDR3 extends over 15 amino acids. The CDR3 DNA follows: TGCGCCAGCAGCCAAGGTGCAGTTAGCAATCAGCCCCAGCATTTT. Encoded protein: CASSQGAVSNQPQHF.

This sequence joins TRBV5-6 and TRBJ1-1; D unclear. V lost 5 bases to trimming and J lost 0 bases, with 11 bases between them. The CDR3 runs to 14 residues. Germline V gene sequence: CDR1 SGHDT, CDR2 YYEEEE. The CDR3 DNA reads TGTGCCAGCAGTTGGCGCGGATTGAACACTGAAGCTTTCTTT. Translating gives CASSWRGLNTEAFF.

The J gene is TRBJ2-1, the V gene TRBV27, with TRBD2 as a possible D gene (5 bases). The CDR3 consists of 15 residues. The germline V gene has CDR1 MNHEY and CDR2 SMNVEV (reference sequence). The V gene lost 3 bases and the J gene lost 2 bases, with 11 bases spanning the gap. The CDR3 bases are TGTGCCAGCAGTTTCACGGGGAATACCTACAATGAGCAGTTCTTC. Residues: CASSFTGNTYNEQFF.

This clone was seen more than once but under ten times. This chain links TRBV11-2 with TRBJ2-3, with D uncertain. The V gene lost 5 bases and the J gene lost 4 bases, with 13 bases spanning the gap. The CDR3 has 14 amino acids. Germline CDR1 reads SGHAT; CDR2 reads FQNNGV. This chain's CDR3 is CASSPLTASDTQYF. The CDR3 DNA is TGTGCCAGCAGCCCTCTTACGGCCTCAGATACGCAGTATTTT.

The rearrangement uses TRBV29-1 and TRBJ1-2, with a tentative D call TRBD1 (6 bases). CDR3 length equals 14 residues. The germline V gene has CDR1 SQVTM and CDR2 ANQGSEA. V lost 7 bases and J 2 bases, leaving 17 bases between the germline ends. This CDR3 reads CSALTGHPNYGYTF. CDR3 DNA sequence: TGCAGCGCTCTAACGGGACATCCGAACTATGGCTACACCTTC.

This chain connects TRBV4-1 to TRBJ1-5; D call uncertain. The germline CDR1 and CDR2 sequences are MGHRA and YSYEKL. The CDR3 is 15 amino acids. Between the trimmed V and J ends, which lost 4 bases and 1 base, there was a span of 11 bases. In nucleotides, the CDR3 is TGCGCCAGCAGCCGGGCGGACGGGAGCAATCAGCCCCAGCATTTT. Its protein product is CASSRADGSNQPQHF.

This rearrangement joins TRBV7-4 to TRBJ1-2, with TRBD1 matching over 7 bases. V shed 5 bases and J 3 bases; nucleotides not matched to a gene: 6. CDR1 and CDR2 from the germline V gene are SGHVT and SQSDAQ. The CDR3 length is 14 residues. CDR3 nucleotides: TGTGCCAGCAGCCCAGGGACAGTTCACTATGGCTACACCTTC. It codes for CASSPGTVHYGYTF.

The chain carries TRBV9 and TRBJ2-3; 9 bases align to TRBD2. Trimming cost V 1 base and J 3 bases; bases outside gene matches: 0. Looked up from germline, CDR1 is SGDLS and CDR2 is YYNGEE. There are 14 residues in the CDR3. CDR3 sequence: CASSVSGRTDTQYF. CDR3 sequence (DNA): TGTGCCAGCAGCGTAAGCGGGAGGACAGATACGCAGTATTTT. Full variable domain (outside the CDR3, taken from reference TRBV9 and TRBJ2-3): DSGVTQTPKHLITATGQRVTLRCSPRSGDLSVYWYQQSLDQGLQFLIQYYNGEERAKGNILERFSAQQFPDLHSELNLSSLELGDSALYFCASSVSGRTDTQYFGPGTRLTVL.

This chain connects TRBV28 to TRBJ2-7; 8 bases align to TRBD1. Germline V gives CDR1 MDHEN, CDR2 SYDVKM. The length of the CDR3 is 13 residues. J was trimmed by 2 bases and V by 10 bases; bases with no gene match: 7. CDR3 in amino acids: CATRRTGPYEQYF. In DNA form, the CDR3 reads TGTGCCACCCGACGGACAGGGCCCTACGAGCAGTACTTC.

This chain connects TRBV27 to TRBJ2-1; TRBD1 matches at 7 bases. This CDR3 spans 15 amino acids. Germline V gene sequence: CDR1 MNHEY, CDR2 SMNVEV (reference sequence). The V gene end was trimmed by 8 bases and the J gene end by 3 bases; junction bases not matched to a gene: 10. The CDR3 sequence is CASSERQGYYNEQFF. CDR3 bases: TGTGCCAGCTCAGAGCGACAGGGATACTACAATGAGCAGTTCTTC.

The chain couples TRBV19 to TRBJ2-6; D unclear. V was shortened by 5 bases and J by 0 bases, with 11 bases between the two germline ends. The germline V gene has CDR1 LNHDA and CDR2 SQIVND (reference sequence). This CDR3 region has 16 residues. This CDR3 is CASSVKVYSGANVLTF. The CDR3, as DNA: TGTGCCAGTAGTGTAAAGGTTTACTCTGGGGCCAACGTCCTGACTTTC.

The chain joins TRBV19 to TRBJ2-7, with a possible D match to TRBD2 (5 bases). This CDR3 is 15 amino acids long. V lost 1 base and J 2 bases, leaving 12 bases between the germline ends. CDR1 LNHDA and CDR2 SQIVND come from the germline V gene (reference sequence). The DNA of the CDR3 is TGTGCCAGTAGTATAGGCGCGGGTCCAACCTACGAGCAGTACTTC. It translates to CASSIGAGPTYEQYF.